This TCR beta chain stems from a study of shared clonotypes between healthy human individuals. J was trimmed by 7 bases and V by 1 base; bases with no gene match: 1. Per germline, CDR1 GTSNPN and CDR2 SVGIG (reference sequence). The CDR3 contains 12 residues. Terminally differentiated effector memory CD45RA+ cells were excluded from the naive CD8 cells, which were CD45RO-negative and positively selected for CCR7. Regarding this clone: Its antigen remains unknown. Other DNA sequences in this sample translate to the same CDR3.

Study-wide findings and caveats: The study found lower generation probabilities in non-shared clonotypes than in those shared by all four donors. When naive CD4 clonotypes were compared across several donors, 4% to 5.5% were shared. Across subsets, estimated richness was generally greater for naive than for memory populations.

Genomic DNA from each subset was divided evenly over several immunoSEQ plates. The protocol was immunoSEQ multiplex PCR, while the TCRdb copy is restricted to in-frame clones and leaves out a portion. The sample includes about 2 million clones, just under 95% of them seen just once. The sequencing sample was made of naive CD8+ T cells sorted from blood. The clonotype comes from a man aged 18 to 35 in good health. The chain employs TRBV30 and TRBJ2-1; 7 positions agree with TRBD1. The CDR3 nucleotides read TGTGCCTGGAGTGAGACAGGGAATGAGCAGTTCTTC. Its protein product is CAWSETGNEQFF. Complete variable domain (other parts from reference TRBV30 and TRBJ2-1): SQTIHQWPATLVQPVGSPLSLECTVEGTSNPNLYWYRQAAGRGLQLLFYSVGIGQISSEVPQNLSASRPQDRQFILSSKKLLLSDSGFYLCAWSETGNEQFFGPGTRLTVL.